The rows below give T cell receptor beta chains drawn from one sample of a study of tumor and adjacent non-tumor tissue in lung cancer. In TCRdb, the multiplex PCR reads were re-called with MiXCR into one record per CDR3 protein. This table holds about 76,000 distinct CDR3 sequences, 80% to 90% found once. Sequencing was carried out using distant non-tumor lung tissue. All receptors come from a man in his 60s with non-small cell lung cancer. CDR3s include the opening cysteine and the closing phenylalanine or tryptophan. The D gene is left open where the match is weak. A clone size is listed for some rows: how often the clone was seen (once, few, many), or a class if it is expanded.

TRBD2 TRBJ2-2 TRBV6-2/TRBV6-3 - CASSYRGLACGTGELFF
TRBD1 TRBJ2-6 TRBV11-2 - CDSSLVPKDRPSGANILTF
- TRBJ2-5 TRBV11-2 - CTSSSTWEETEYF
TRBD1 TRBJ2-1 TRBV12-3/TRBV12-4 - CASSADREHPYNKQFF
TRBD1 TRBJ2-5 TRBV11-2 - CASSSGQVNATQYF
TRBD1 TRBJ1-5 TRBV28 - CTSTLGGILSNQPQHF
- TRBJ1-1 TRBV11-3 - CASSLMGATEAFF
- TRBJ2-7 TRBV4-3 - CGSSQRDWGDEQYF
- TRBJ2-3 TRBV5-4 - CASTRVSTDTQYF
- TRBJ1-1 TRBV30 - CAWDPGGDTVAFF
- TRBJ2-7 TRBV11-2 - CVSSLTWGSSYEQYF
- TRBJ2-3 TRBV28 - CASSLSESLSTVKQYF
- TRBJ2-3 TRBV29-1 - CSVAGHTDTHYF
- TRBJ2-3 TRBV5-5 - CASSLEWANIDTQYF
TRBD2 TRBJ2-1 TRBV6-1 - CANSVLAGALNEQFF
- TRBJ2-3 TRBV28 few CASREGNRITDTQYF
TRBD2 TRBJ2-7 TRBV20-1 - CSTRGGSGLLCEQYF
- TRBJ2-7 TRBV11-3 - CASSLHSTYEQYF
- TRBJ2-5 TRBV11-2 - CASSSGQVIETQYF
- TRBJ2-7 TRBV20-1 many CSASLTHSYEQYF
TRBD2 TRBJ2-7 TRBV13 - CSSSFGTSFGDEQYF
TRBD2 TRBJ2-6 TRBV11-2 - CVSSPTSGGVTGANVLTF
- TRBJ2-1 TRBV6-2/TRBV6-3 once CASIDCTARNEQFF
- TRBJ2-7 TRBV4-3 - CASSQSPGTWDYEQYF
- TRBJ2-3 TRBV20-1 - CSTGELKSTDTQYF
- TRBJ2-5 TRBV20-1 - CIAIWGKETQYF
TRBD2 TRBJ2-1 TRBV20-1 - CSASTSVWYEQFF
- TRBJ1-3 TRBV29-1 - CNVAGRSGNTIYF
TRBD2 TRBJ2-7 TRBV20-1 - CSTSGLGSIYEQYF
- TRBJ2-7 TRBV29-1 - CSVVQHERYF
- TRBJ2-3 TRBV11-3 - CASNFQGGDTQYF
- TRBJ2-3 TRBV20-1 - CSAPTTGAMHRTDTQYF
- TRBJ2-3 TRBV11-3 - CASSLVASGRTDMQYF
TRBD2 TRBJ2-7 TRBV28 - CVCSSLSGASYEQYF
TRBD1 TRBJ2-3 TRBV29-1 - CSVSPGQHTDTQYF
- TRBJ2-7 TRBV20-1 - CSARDLMAQDVYEQYF
TRBD2 TRBJ2-3 TRBV30 many CACEPRGGSGGVDTQYF
- TRBJ1-1 TRBV11-3 - CANSSHGQQTEVFF
TRBD2 TRBJ2-1 TRBV9 - CASNPSGGSYDEQFF
- TRBJ2-2 TRBV29-1 - CSVVVRNTGEMFF
TRBD1 TRBJ1-1 TRBV6-5 - CASSTGTVMNTEAFF
- TRBJ2-7 TRBV12-3/TRBV12-4 - CAGSLMTYEQYF
TRBD2 TRBJ2-1 TRBV20-1 - CSARGGSGRSNEQFF
- TRBJ1-6 TRBV11-2 - CASSLGGDVNSPLHF
TRBD1 TRBJ1-2 TRBV30 many CAWSLTGVRGYTF
- TRBJ1-3 TRBV25-1 once CASSHRHGNTIYF
- TRBJ2-1 TRBV20-1 - CRAFGGENSYNKQFF
TRBD1 TRBJ1-1 TRBV4-1 once CASSQRTGERSTEAFF